The rows below give T cell receptor beta chains drawn from one sample of a study of T cell repertoires in cytomegalovirus infection. TCRdb passed the reads through MiXCR, listing each CDR3 protein once. The table shows around 180,000 distinct CDR3 sequences, with approximately 19% occurring only once. The sample taken for sequencing was PBMCs. These receptors were taken from a human donor in good health (CMV status not recorded). Some clones in this sample may be carry-over from other donors' samples. Each CDR3 is given with its conserved first and last residue. D genes are given only for firm matches. Some rows have no size entry. The others give once, few or many, or a class for an expanded clone.

d_call	clone_size	v_call	j_call	cdr3_nt	cdr3_aa
.	few	TRBV7-6	TRBJ1-6	TGTGCCAGCAGCTCGACAGCTAATTCACCCCTCCACTTT	CASSSTANSPLHF
.	few	TRBV13	TRBJ2-4	TGTGCCAGCAGCACCCAGGGCAAGGGGGACTTAGCCAAAAACATTCAGTACTTC	CASSTQGKGDLAKNIQYF
TRBD2	.	TRBV18	TRBJ2-1	TGTGCCAGCTCCTCGCGAGGCGGGGGGGCCGGGAATGAGCGGTTCTTC	CASSSRGGGAGNERFF
.	.	TRBV28	TRBJ2-7	TGTGCCAGCACTGGGGACCTTACAACCTACGAGCAGTACTTC	CASTGDLTTYEQYF
TRBD2	few	TRBV20-1	TRBJ2-7	TGCAGTGCTAGATGGCTAGCGGCGTACGAGCAGTACTTC	CSARWLAAYEQYF
.	few	TRBV28	TRBJ1-2	TGTGCCAGCAGTTTCCCTAACTATGGCTACACCTTC	CASSFPNYGYTF
.	few	TRBV25-1	TRBJ2-7	TGTGCCAGCAGTGAAGAAACCGGGGCGGTCGAGCAGTACTTC	CASSEETGAVEQYF
.	few	TRBV7-8	TRBJ2-5	TGTGCCAGCAGCCCCAGAGGGCGGACCCAGTACTTC	CASSPRGRTQYF
TRBD2	.	TRBV29-1	TRBJ2-1	TGCAGCGTTGAAGGCGGGAGGGGCTACAATAAGCAGTTCTTC	CSVEGGRGYNKQFF
TRBD2	few	TRBV5-6	TRBJ2-7	TGTGCCAGCAGCATCAGACTAGCGGGACAATCCTACGAGCAGTACTTC	CASSIRLAGQSYEQYF
TRBD1	many	TRBV7-2	TRBJ1-5	TGTGCCAGCAGCCCGGACAGGGGAGTTCAGCCCCAGCATTTT	CASSPDRGVQPQHF
TRBD1	few	TRBV10-3	TRBJ1-1	TGTGCCCTCAAAGGGGACAGGGACACTGAAGCTTTCTTT	CALKGDRDTEAFF
.	many	TRBV12-5	TRBJ2-4	TGTGCTAGTGCTTGGAGCCCCACCACAGGGAACATTCAGTACTTC	CASAWSPTTGNIQYF
TRBD1	few	TRBV7-2	TRBJ1-2	TGTGCCAGCAGCTCGCCGGGACAGGGGGACTATGGCTACACCTTC	CASSSPGQGDYGYTF
.	few	TRBV28	TRBJ2-7	TGTGCCAGCAGTGAGGTGAAAACGTACTACGAGCAGTACTTC	CASSEVKTYYEQYF
TRBD2	few	TRBV6-5	TRBJ2-1	TGTGCCAGCCAACTAGCGCCTATCTACAATGAGCAGTTCTTC	CASQLAPIYNEQFF
.	few	TRBV7-6	TRBJ2-1	TGTGCCAGCAGCTTAGCGGGAGGATCATATGAGCAGTTCTTC	CASSLAGGSYEQFF
TRBD2	.	TRBV7-9	TRBJ2-5	TGTGCCAGCGCTAGGACTAGCCAGGAGACCCAGTACTTC	CASARTSQETQYF
TRBD2	few	TRBV15	TRBJ2-3	TGTGCCACCAGCAGAGTGTCTAGCGGGAGTGGAGATACGCAGTATTTT	CATSRVSSGSGDTQYF
TRBD2	few	TRBV7-8	TRBJ2-3	TGTGCCAGTTACCTTGGACTAGCGGGTCATGGGGATACGCAGTATTTT	CASYLGLAGHGDTQYF
TRBD1	few	TRBV5-1	TRBJ2-6	TGCGCCAGCAGCTCGACAGGGTTTGGGGCCAACGTCCTGACTTTC	CASSSTGFGANVLTF
.	medium-sized	TRBV7-2	TRBJ2-1	TGTGCCAGCAGCTTATATGTTACGGGAGAGCAGTTCTTC	CASSLYVTGEQFF
.	few	TRBV20-1	TRBJ2-1	TGCAGTGCTAGTCATACCGGGACCCTCTTGGAGCAGTTCTTC	CSASHTGTLLEQFF
TRBD2	many	TRBV7-8	TRBJ2-3	TGTGCCAGCAGCTTCTTATCTAGCGGGGGCACAGATACGCAGTATTTT	CASSFLSSGGTDTQYF
.	few	TRBV18	TRBJ1-1	TGTGCCAGCTCACAGTTTAACACTGAAGCTTTCTTT	CASSQFNTEAFF
TRBD1	many	TRBV28	TRBJ2-1	TGTGCCAGCAGCTCCCGGGACAGGGGCCACAATGAGCAGTTCTTC	CASSSRDRGHNEQFF
TRBD2	many	TRBV7-2	TRBJ2-4	TGTGCCAGCAGCTTAGAAGCGGGGGTAGCCAAAAACATTCAGTACTTC	CASSLEAGVAKNIQYF
.	.	TRBV7-8	TRBJ1-2	TGTGCCAGCAGCTTAGGCACCCCCAGGGGTTATGGCTACACCTTC	CASSLGTPRGYGYTF
TRBD2	.	TRBV20-1	TRBJ2-4	TGCAGTGCTAGTTCGGGAGGCAAAAACATTCAGTACTTC	CSASSGGKNIQYF
.	few	TRBV28	TRBJ2-7	TGTGCCAGTACCGCTTTAGCTACTCCCTACGAGCAGTACTTC	CASTALATPYEQYF
TRBD1	.	TRBV2	TRBJ1-6	TGTGCCAGCAGGCGGCAGGGGGCCCGCAAATCACCCCTCCACTTT	CASRRQGARKSPLHF
.	many	TRBV7-8	TRBJ2-3	TGTGCCAGCAGGGCTTTTGTCCGAGATACGCAGTATTTT	CASRAFVRDTQYF
.	.	TRBV5-6	TRBJ2-1	TGTGCCAGCAGCCCCAGGGTGGTCTACAATGAGCAGTTCTTC	CASSPRVVYNEQFF
.	.	TRBV7-2	TRBJ2-7	TGTGCCAGCAGCGGTGATCACGAGCAGTACTTC	CASSGDHEQYF
.	few	TRBV20-1	TRBJ2-3	TGCAGTGCTAGAGAGGGTCACCTGAGCACAGATACGCAGTATTTT	CSAREGHLSTDTQYF
.	few	TRBV2	TRBJ2-7	TGTGCCAGCAGTCGGGGCCTAACCGCGCACGAGCAGTACTTC	CASSRGLTAHEQYF